This TCR beta chain was obtained from a study of blood T cell repertoires in COVID-19. Overall study context: From T cells, B-cell-depleted T cells, or PBMCs came the material, which was cDNA or gDNA.

Repertoires were generated with immunoSEQ multiplex PCR, while TCRdb's copy carries only in-frame clones and drops some. The sample lists more than 95,000 clones; roughly 89% were seen once. The germline V gene encodes CDR1 SGHNT and CDR2 YYREEE (reference sequence). J was trimmed by 6 bases and V by 4 bases; bases with no gene match: 4. The CDR3 loop spans 12 amino acids. This clone was seen just once. The chain carries TRBV5-4 and TRBJ2-7; 7 nucleotides line up with TRBD1. The sequenced sample consisted of peripheral blood. This clonotype originated in a human donor in a cohort sampled during active COVID-19. CDR3 sequence reads: CASSQNRGEQYF. The CDR3 coding sequence is TGTGCCAGCAGCCAGAACAGGGGCGAGCAGTACTTC.